The 18 T cell receptor beta chains reported below all come from one sample, sequenced in a study of T cells in Graves' hyperthyroidism and ophthalmopathy (dated by TCRdb to the late 2010s). The protocol used for the library was multiplex PCR. Sequencing took place on an Illumina HiSeq 2000. Amplification of TCR beta CDR3 regions was carried out from RNA transcripts. A first-round RT-PCR of the TCR CDR3 used the HTBI primer set with the Qiagen OneStep RT-PCR kit. Clones were called with MiXCR by TCRdb after fastp trimmed the public reads at Q25, and only in-frame beta chains were retained. A single entry per CDR3 protein holds the most common genes and DNA from its merged rows. The sample table records around 700,000 distinct CDR3 sequences; about 19% of these occur just once. Roughly 17% of the sample is held by the ten biggest clonotypes. Input material: blood. The receptors stem from a woman aged 50 to 65 with Graves' hyperthyroidism that later progressed to Graves' ophthalmopathy.

This clonotype was detected a few times. The chain carries TRBV24-1 and TRBJ2-1; TRBD1 matches 8 bases. Germline assignment: CDR1 KGHDR and CDR2 SFDVKD. The CDR3 runs 14 residues. Trimming removed 4 bases from V and 3 bases from J; junction bases left unmatched: 1. The CDR3 spells CATSDRGHYNEQFF. The CDR3 DNA follows: TGTGCCACCAGTGACAGGGGGCACTACAATGAGCAGTTCTTC.

The V gene is TRBV6-2 or TRBV6-3, the J gene TRBJ2-3; perhaps TRBD1 as D (6 bases). The CDR3 is 15 residues long. Germline V gene lookup returns CDR1 MNHEY and CDR2 SVGEGT. V gave up 5 bases and J gave up 4 bases, with 16 bases separating them. The CDR3, as DNA: TGTGCCAGCAGTACCCGGGACACCGTTTCAGATACGCAGTATTTT. Translating it yields CASSTRDTVSDTQYF.

This clonotype was observed many times. The V call is TRBV3-1, the J call TRBJ2-3, with 11 bases fitting TRBD2. Per the germline V gene, CDR1 is LGHDT and CDR2 is YNNKEL (reference sequence). This CDR3 contains 17 residues. V lost 1 base and J lost 4; bases outside the gene matches: 7. CDR3 amino acids: CASSQVETSGAPDTQYF. Here the CDR3 DNA reads TGTGCCAGCAGCCAAGTCGAGACTAGCGGGGCGCCAGATACGCAGTATTTT.

CDR3 nucleotide sequence: TGCGCCAGCAGTTTACGGGCAGGCTACACCGGGGAGCTGTTTTTT. Protein product: CASSLRAGYTGELFF. The chain carries TRBV4-1 and TRBJ2-2; no clear D. The V gene lost 6 bases and the J gene lost 3 bases, with 14 bases spanning the gap. The CDR3 loop spans 15 amino acids. Germline CDR1 MGHRA, CDR2 YSYEKL.

In its sample, this clonotype was seen a few times. The rearrangement joins TRBV20-1 to TRBJ2-7, with D possibly being TRBD2 (6 bases). Between the trimmed V and J ends, which lost 6 bases and 3 bases, there was a span of 21 bases. Germline V gene sequence: CDR1 DFQATT, CDR2 SNEGSKA (reference sequence). This CDR3 is 15 amino acids long. The CDR3 DNA follows: TGCAGTGCCGAGACCCCTAGCGCTGGGGACTACGAGCAGTACTTC. As protein: CSAETPSAGDYEQYF.

Many counts were recorded for this clonotype. This chain connects TRBV5-1 to TRBJ2-7, with a tentative D call TRBD1 (6 bases). Looked up from germline, CDR1 is SGHRS and CDR2 is YFSETQ. V dropped 4 bases and J dropped 7 bases, with 9 bases sitting between them. This CDR3 region has 11 residues. The chain's CDR3 is CASSVGQEQYF. The DNA of the CDR3 is TGCGCCAGCAGCGTCGGACAGGAGCAGTACTTC.

The chain carries TRBV7-6 and TRBJ2-2; 8 positions match TRBD2. The junction had 1 base not matched to a gene; V was cut back by 7 bases and J by 0 bases. Germline loops: CDR1 SGHVS, CDR2 FNYEAQ. The CDR3 runs to 14 residues. The CDR3 bases are TGTGCCAGCAACGGGGGGGCGAACACCGGGGAGCTGTTTTTT. It specifies CASNGGANTGELFF.

This clonotype showed up just a few times. This sequence joins TRBV20-1 and TRBJ2-7; 8 positions agree with TRBD2. CDR3 size: 16 residues. The ends lost 2 bases at V and 4 bases at J; junction bases unmatched: 13. Germline CDR1 reads DFQATT; CDR2 reads SNEGSKA (reference sequence). CDR3 region: CSARTSGGERTYEQYF. In DNA form, the CDR3 reads TGCAGTGCTAGAACCTCCGGGGGGGAGAGGACGTACGAGCAGTACTTC.

As for this clonotype: Germline is not matched at one junction end, which may reflect a read error. The rearrangement joins TRBV5-1 to TRBJ2-2, with D possibly being TRBD2 (6 bases). Germline V CDR1 and CDR2: SGHRS, YFSETQ. The length of the CDR3 is 18 residues. The CDR3 DNA follows: TGCGCCAGCAGGTTGCGGGGCCAGGGTAACGCGAACACCGGGGAGCTGCTTTTT. Encoded protein: CASRLRGQGNANTGELLF.

This clonotype was counted ten times or more. This chain joins TRBV7-9 and TRBJ1-1; D is ambiguous. The CDR3 is 15 residues long. The ends were cut back, 1 base at V and 1 base at J, with 10 bases in the middle. Germline V gives CDR1 SEHNR, CDR2 FQNEAQ (reference sequence). Here the CDR3 DNA reads TGTGCCAGCAGCTTAGTGGCGGGAGGGAACACTGAAGCTTTCTTT. This sequence encodes CASSLVAGGNTEAFF.

This clonotype was seen many times. The chain recombines TRBV18 with TRBJ1-1; D is uncertain. CDR3 length equals 15 residues. Trimming pared 2 bases from V and 1 base from J, leaving 11 bases between. The germline V gene has CDR1 KGHSH and CDR2 LQKENI. The CDR3 DNA reads TGTGCCAGCTCACCAGGGCAGGTAGAGAACACTGAAGCTTTCTTT. This codes for CASSPGQVENTEAFF.

This chain links TRBV29-1 with TRBJ2-1, with TRBD2 matching over 9 bases. This CDR3 has 11 amino acids. Germline CDR1 SQVTM, CDR2 ANQGSEA. J gave up 14 bases and V 1 base, and 3 bases lay outside the gene matches. The CDR3 region is CSVEGGTSKFF. CDR3 DNA: TGCAGCGTTGAAGGCGGGACTAGCAAGTTCTTC.

This clonotype was found many times. The rearrangement joins TRBV11-2 to TRBJ1-5; no clear D gene. Germline values: CDR1 SGHAT, CDR2 FQNNGV. The CDR3 totals 15 residues. V was clipped by 1 base and J by 3 bases, with 10 bases between them. CDR3 DNA sequence: TGTGCCAGCAGCTTAGGCACGCGGGACAATCAGCCCCAGCATTTT. Amino acids: CASSLGTRDNQPQHF. The whole variable domain, filled in from reference TRBV11-2 and TRBJ1-5, reads EAGVAQSPRYKIIEKRQSVAFWCNPISGHATLYWYQQILGQGPKLLIQFQNNGVVDDSQLPKDRFSAERLKGVDSTLKIQPAKLEDSAVYLCASSLGTRDNQPQHFGDGTRLSIL.

This clonotype occurred many times. The chain links TRBV20-1 to TRBJ1-5; D might be TRBD1 (6 bases). CDR1 and CDR2 (germline): DFQATT, SNEGSKA (reference sequence). V was pared by 5 bases and J by 0 bases, with 14 bases between. The CDR3 is made up of 15 amino acids. The CDR3 loop reads CSAGDTTDSNQPQHF. The CDR3 DNA reads TGCAGTGCTGGGGACACCACGGATAGCAATCAGCCCCAGCATTTT.

V gene TRBV20-1 combines with J gene TRBJ2-5, with 14 bases that match TRBD2. CDR1 is DFQATT and CDR2 is SNEGSKA in the germline V gene (reference sequence). This CDR3 region has 15 residues. With V trimmed by 6 bases and J by 5 bases, 8 bases remained unmatched. This chain's CDR3 is CSADQTSGGAETQYF. The CDR3 region has the DNA TGCAGTGCCGACCAGACTAGCGGGGGGGCCGAGACCCAGTACTTC.

This clonotype was seen repeatedly, ten times or more. The chain recombines TRBV3-1 with TRBJ2-7; the match to TRBD2 covers 9 bases. Trimming at V came to 0 bases and at J to 2 bases, leaving 5 bases not matched to a gene. Germline V lookup: CDR1 LGHDT, CDR2 YNNKEL (reference sequence). The CDR3 is 16 amino acids. CDR3 sequence: CASSQDHSGGAYEQYF. CDR3 in DNA: TGTGCCAGCAGCCAAGATCATAGCGGGGGAGCCTACGAGCAGTACTTC.

The V and J genes are TRBV7-3 and TRBJ1-2; D unclear. From germline, CDR1 is SGHTA and CDR2 FQGTGA. The CDR3 runs to 14 residues. Trimming took 2 bases from V and 8 from J, leaving 15 bases between them. This CDR3 reads CASSLDSGFRGYTF. Written as DNA, the CDR3 is TGTGCCAGCAGCTTAGACTCGGGTTTCAGAGGCTACACCTTC.

The sample holds a few counts of this clonotype. This rearrangement joins TRBV19 to TRBJ1-4; D is perhaps TRBD1 (6 bases). The germline V gene encodes CDR1 LNHDA and CDR2 SQIVND (reference sequence). This CDR3 has 16 amino acids. Between the trimmed V and J ends, which lost 5 bases and 6 bases, there was a span of 19 bases. For the CDR3, the DNA is TGTGCCAGTAGTGCGAACGCAGGGGACGCGGATGAAAAACTGTTTTTT. The encoded protein is CASSANAGDADEKLFF.